These 12 T cell receptor beta chains were all obtained from the same sample, sequenced in a study of early T cells in non-severe SARS-CoV-2 infection. One entry per CDR3 protein results from TCRdb running MiXCR on the 5' RACE reads. The data hold fewer than 100,000 distinct CDR3 sequences, with 11% observed a single time. Material for sequencing was whole blood. The receptors derive from an adult who was a healthcare worker with PCR-confirmed SARS-CoV-2 infection or an uninfected control (not recorded which).

This clonotype was recorded many times. The CDR3 coding sequence is TGCAGTGCTCCCTCCCCCAGGGGGCATAGAAACACCATATATTTT. It translates to CSAPSPRGHRNTIYF. This chain connects TRBV20-1 to TRBJ1-3; the match to TRBD1 covers 8 bases. Germline V gene data show CDR1 as DFQATT and CDR2 as SNEGSKA (reference sequence). CDR3 length equals 15 residues. V shed 5 bases, J shed 5 bases, and the junction held 11 bases outside the gene matches.

The chain has TRBV20-1 and TRBJ1-5; the match to TRBD1 covers 11 bases. The germline CDR1 and CDR2 sequences are DFQATT and SNEGSKA (reference sequence). V lost 5 bases, J lost 0 bases, and 9 bases stayed unmatched. The CDR3 totals 17 residues. The CDR3 sequence is CSAEPGQGVFSNQPQHF. The DNA of the CDR3 is TGCAGTGCTGAACCGGGACAGGGGGTCTTTAGCAATCAGCCCCAGCATTTT.

This clonotype was seen repeatedly, ten times or more. V usage is TRBV5-1 and J usage is TRBJ1-5; 10 positions match TRBD1. There are 14 residues in the CDR3. V lost 1 base to trimming and J lost 6 bases; unmatched junction nucleotides: 1. The V gene's germline CDR1 is SGHRS and CDR2 YFSETQ. The CDR3 here is CASSLRQGAQPQHF. The CDR3 nucleotides are TGCGCCAGCAGCTTGAGACAGGGGGCTCAGCCCCAGCATTTT.

This clonotype appeared many times. The chain uses TRBV19 and TRBJ2-1; 10 bases line up with TRBD2. Germline values: CDR1 LNHDA, CDR2 SQIVND (reference sequence). The CDR3 has 15 amino acids. Trimming removed 1 base from V and 5 bases from J; junction bases left unmatched: 2. CDR3 region: CASSIVSGGNNEQFF. The CDR3 nucleotides are TGTGCCAGTAGTATAGTTAGCGGGGGGAACAATGAGCAGTTCTTC. Full variable domain (rest looked up from reference TRBV19 and TRBJ2-1): DGGITQSPKYLFRKEGQNVTLSCEQNLNHDAMYWYRQDPGQGLRLIYYSQIVNDFQKGDIAEGYSVSREKKESFPLTVTSAQKNPTAFYLCASSIVSGGNNEQFFGPGTRLTVL.

The chain uses TRBV7-2 and TRBJ2-7; 8 bases map to TRBD2. Germline CDR1 is SGHTA and CDR2 is FQGNSA. The ends lost 5 bases at V and 2 bases at J; junction bases unmatched: 14. CDR3 length equals 17 residues. CDR3 sequence: CASSPFFVWTSPYEQYF. CDR3 in DNA: TGTGCCAGCAGCCCGTTTTTCGTTTGGACTAGCCCCTACGAGCAGTACTTC.

This clonotype has just a few counts. This chain uses TRBV11-2 with TRBJ1-6; D uncertain. Trimming took off 4 bases at V and 10 bases at J, with 11 bases between the two ends. Germline V gene data show CDR1 as SGHAT and CDR2 as FQNNGV. The CDR3 totals 13 residues. DNA for the CDR3: TGTGCCAGCAGCTCCACCGGCAGATCACCCCTCCACTTT. Translation: CASSSTGRSPLHF.

This clonotype occurred many times. The V and J genes are TRBV2 and TRBJ2-5; D gene uncertain. Germline loops: CDR1 SNHLY, CDR2 FYNNEI. Trimming stripped 6 bases from V and 1 base from J, with 3 bases between. This CDR3 has 11 amino acids. The CDR3: CASRAQETQYF. DNA for the CDR3: TGTGCCAGCAGGGCCCAAGAGACCCAGTACTTC.

This clonotype was seen only a few times. The V gene is TRBV20-1, the J gene TRBJ2-3; D gene uncertain. The germline gives CDR1 DFQATT, CDR2 SNEGSKA (reference sequence). Trimming left V 6 bases short and J 4 bases short, with 11 bases between. This CDR3 is built from 12 residues. The CDR3 DNA sequence: TGCAGTGCGCCTAGTGGGCCAGATACGCAGTATTTT. The encoded protein is CSAPSGPDTQYF.

The rearrangement links TRBV9 to TRBJ2-1; D might be TRBD2 (5 bases). This CDR3 has 12 residues. Germline assignment: CDR1 SGDLS and CDR2 YYNGEE. V lost 0 bases and J lost 9, with 7 bases in between. The CDR3 nucleotides read TGTGCCAGCAGCGTAGACAGCGGTGAGCAGTTCTTC. Translating it yields CASSVDSGEQFF.

This clonotype occurred many times. The V gene is TRBV20-1, the J gene TRBJ1-6; TRBD1 might be the D (5 bases). CDR1 and CDR2 from the germline V gene are DFQATT and SNEGSKA (reference sequence). The V end was cut by 0 bases, the J end by 14 bases, with 14 bases between. The CDR3 sequence is 13 residues long. The CDR3 is CSAREPGSLALHF. The CDR3 DNA follows: TGCAGTGCTAGAGAACCAGGGAGTCTGGCCCTCCACTTT.

A few counts support this clonotype. The gene calls are TRBV6-5 and TRBJ2-7; no clear D. The CDR3 has 15 residues. Germline V lookup: CDR1 MNHEY, CDR2 SVGAGI. The V gene lost 2 bases and the J gene lost 0 bases, with 11 bases spanning the gap. The DNA of the CDR3 is TGTGCCAGCAGTTACCCCGTGGCAGGCTCCTACGAGCAGTACTTC. Residues: CASSYPVAGSYEQYF.

The chain is built from TRBV20-1 and TRBJ2-5, with a possible D match to TRBD2 (6 bases). This CDR3 comprises 14 residues. V lost 6 bases to trimming and J lost 2 bases, with 16 bases between them. The germline gives CDR1 DFQATT, CDR2 SNEGSKA (reference sequence). The CDR3 DNA follows: TGCAGTGCCTGGCTGGGACTTGCTCAAGAGACCCAGTACTTC. Protein product: CSAWLGLAQETQYF.